This T cell receptor beta chain was found in a study of Graves' ophthalmopathy and Graves' hyperthyroidism. Study in general: Peripheral blood (taken before any treatment) was collected at initial diagnosis.

RNA transcripts were the template, and TCR beta CDR3 regions were amplified from them. First-round RT-PCR relied on HTBI primers, and a second-round multiplex PCR came next. TCRdb re-called the multiplex PCR reads through MiXCR, storing one row per CDR3 protein. The sample gives 660,000 or so distinct CDR3 sequences, roughly two fifths of which show up once; more than 2.5% is in the top ten. This clonotype appeared a few times. For donors with ophthalmopathy, the disease showed moderate-to-severe activity, reached CAS ≥3 and NOSPECS ≥4, and had lasted under 3 months. PBMCs were isolated by Ficoll-Paque density gradient centrifugation, using more than 8.5 ml of fresh peripheral blood as the starting material. This TCR derives from an adult man with Graves' ophthalmopathy. Sequences were obtained from peripheral blood.

CDR3 in amino acids: CASSSLGQGAGAFF. In DNA, the CDR3 is TGTGCCAGCAGCTCCCTCGGACAGGGGGCGGGGGCTTTCTTT. The chain is built from TRBV11-3 and TRBJ1-1, with 11 bases fitting TRBD1. The germline V gene encodes CDR1 SGHNT and CDR2 YENEEA. V was clipped by 4 bases and J by 11 bases; unmatched bases: 9. This CDR3 is 14 amino acids long.